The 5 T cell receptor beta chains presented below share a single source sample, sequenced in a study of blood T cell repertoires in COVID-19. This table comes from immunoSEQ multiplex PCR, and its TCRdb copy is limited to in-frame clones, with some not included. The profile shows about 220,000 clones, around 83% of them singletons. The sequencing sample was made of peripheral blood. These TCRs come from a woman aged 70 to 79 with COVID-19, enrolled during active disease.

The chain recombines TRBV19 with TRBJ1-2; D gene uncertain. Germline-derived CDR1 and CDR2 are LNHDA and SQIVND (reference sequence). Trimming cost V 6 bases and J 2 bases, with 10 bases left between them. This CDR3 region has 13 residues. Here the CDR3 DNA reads TGTGCCAGTAGGTCGGGGAAGAACTATGGCTACACCTTC. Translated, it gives CASRSGKNYGYTF. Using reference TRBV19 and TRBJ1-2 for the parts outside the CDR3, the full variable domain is DGGITQSPKYLFRKEGQNVTLSCEQNLNHDAMYWYRQDPGQGLRLIYYSQIVNDFQKGDIAEGYSVSREKKESFPLTVTSAQKNPTAFYLCASRSGKNYGYTFGSGTRLTVV.

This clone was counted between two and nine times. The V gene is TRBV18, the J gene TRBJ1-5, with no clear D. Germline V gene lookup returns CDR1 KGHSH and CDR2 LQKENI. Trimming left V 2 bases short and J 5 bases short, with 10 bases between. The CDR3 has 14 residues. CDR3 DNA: TGTGCCAGCTCACCAGGGTCGAGGGATCAGCCCCAGCATTTT. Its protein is CASSPGSRDQPQHF. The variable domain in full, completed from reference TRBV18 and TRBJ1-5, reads NAGVMQNPRHLVRRRGQEARLRCSPMKGHSHVYWYRQLPEEGLKFMVYLQKENIIDESGMPKERFSAEFPKEGPSILRIQQVVRGDSAAYFCASSPGSRDQPQHFGDGTRLSIL.

Written as DNA, the CDR3 is TGTGCCAGCAGTTGGGGACAGGGGGAGCTTCAGCCCCAGCATTTT. Translated: CASSWGQGELQPQHF. The chain links TRBV6-8 to TRBJ1-5; TRBD1 agrees at 11 bases. V was pared by 4 bases and J by 6 bases, with 5 bases of the junction left unmatched. The length of the CDR3 is 15 residues. From germline, CDR1 is MNHGY and CDR2 SAAAGT.

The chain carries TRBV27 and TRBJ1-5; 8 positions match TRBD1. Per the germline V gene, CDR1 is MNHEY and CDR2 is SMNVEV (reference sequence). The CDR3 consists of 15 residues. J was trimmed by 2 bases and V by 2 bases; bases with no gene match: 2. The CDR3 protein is CASSLLGQGNQPQHF. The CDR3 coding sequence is TGTGCCAGCAGTTTACTGGGACAGGGCAATCAGCCCCAGCATTTT.

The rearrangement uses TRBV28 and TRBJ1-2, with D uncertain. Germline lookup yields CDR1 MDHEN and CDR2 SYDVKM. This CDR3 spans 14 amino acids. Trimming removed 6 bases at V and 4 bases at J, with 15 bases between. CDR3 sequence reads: CASREVLASYGYTF. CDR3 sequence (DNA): TGTGCCAGCAGGGAAGTCCTAGCATCCTATGGCTACACCTTC.